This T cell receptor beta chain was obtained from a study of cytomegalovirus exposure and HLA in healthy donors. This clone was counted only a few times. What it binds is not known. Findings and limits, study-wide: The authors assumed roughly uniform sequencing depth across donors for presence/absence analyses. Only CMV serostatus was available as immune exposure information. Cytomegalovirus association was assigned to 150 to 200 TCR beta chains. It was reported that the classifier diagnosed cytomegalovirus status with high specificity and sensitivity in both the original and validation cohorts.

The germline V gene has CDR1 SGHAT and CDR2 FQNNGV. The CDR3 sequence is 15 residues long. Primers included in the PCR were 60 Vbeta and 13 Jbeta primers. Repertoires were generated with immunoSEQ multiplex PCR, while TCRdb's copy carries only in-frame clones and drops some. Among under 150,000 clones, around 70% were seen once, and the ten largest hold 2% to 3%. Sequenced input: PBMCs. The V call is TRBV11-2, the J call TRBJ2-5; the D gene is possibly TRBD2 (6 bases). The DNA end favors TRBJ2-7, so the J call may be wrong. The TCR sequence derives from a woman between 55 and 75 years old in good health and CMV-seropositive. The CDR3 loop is CASSLESSGVYEQYF. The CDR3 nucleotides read TGTGCCAGCAGCTTAGAGTCTTCGGGAGTCTACGAGCAGTACTTC.